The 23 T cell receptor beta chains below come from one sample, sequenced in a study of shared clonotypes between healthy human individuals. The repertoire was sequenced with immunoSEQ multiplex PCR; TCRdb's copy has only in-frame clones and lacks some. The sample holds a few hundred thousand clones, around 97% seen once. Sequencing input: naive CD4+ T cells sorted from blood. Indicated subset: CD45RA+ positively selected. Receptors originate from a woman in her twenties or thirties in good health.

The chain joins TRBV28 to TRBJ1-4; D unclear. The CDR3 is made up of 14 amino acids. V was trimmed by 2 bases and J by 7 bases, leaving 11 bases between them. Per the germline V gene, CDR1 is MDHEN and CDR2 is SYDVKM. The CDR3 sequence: CASSLSPRVEKLFF. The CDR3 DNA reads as TGTGCCAGCAGTTTAAGTCCACGGGTTGAAAAACTGTTTTTT. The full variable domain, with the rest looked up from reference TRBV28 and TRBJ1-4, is DVKVTQSSRYLVKRTGEKVFLECVQDMDHENMFWYRQDPGLGLRLIYFSYDVKMKEKGDIPEGYSVSREKKERFSLILESASTNQTSMYLCASSLSPRVEKLFFGSGTQLSVL.

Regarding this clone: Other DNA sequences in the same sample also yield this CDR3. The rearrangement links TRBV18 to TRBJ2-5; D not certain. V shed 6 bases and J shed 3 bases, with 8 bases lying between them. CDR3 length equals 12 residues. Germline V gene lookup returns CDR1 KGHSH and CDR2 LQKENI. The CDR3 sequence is CASSPEEETQYF. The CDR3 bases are TGTGCCAGCTCTCCAGAGGAAGAGACCCAGTACTTC.

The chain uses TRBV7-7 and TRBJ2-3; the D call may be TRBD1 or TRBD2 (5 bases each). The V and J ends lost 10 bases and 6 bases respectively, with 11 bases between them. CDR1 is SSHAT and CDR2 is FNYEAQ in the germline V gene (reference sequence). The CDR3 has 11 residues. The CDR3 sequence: CATQEGDTQYF. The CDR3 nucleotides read TGTGCCACCCAAGAGGGGGATACGCAGTATTTT.

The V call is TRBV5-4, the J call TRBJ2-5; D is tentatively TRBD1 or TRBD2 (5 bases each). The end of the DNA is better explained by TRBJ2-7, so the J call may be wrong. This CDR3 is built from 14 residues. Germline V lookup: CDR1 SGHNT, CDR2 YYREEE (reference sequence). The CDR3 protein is CASSLGGTPYEQYF. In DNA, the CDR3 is TGTGCCAGCAGCTTGGGTGGGACCCCCTACGAGCAGTACTTC.

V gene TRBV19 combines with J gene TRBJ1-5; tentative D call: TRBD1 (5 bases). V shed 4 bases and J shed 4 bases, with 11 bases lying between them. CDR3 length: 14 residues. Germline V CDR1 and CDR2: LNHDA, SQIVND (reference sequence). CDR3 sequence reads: CASSNGARNQPQHF. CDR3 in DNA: TGTGCCAGTAGTAACGGGGCGAGGAATCAGCCCCAGCATTTT.

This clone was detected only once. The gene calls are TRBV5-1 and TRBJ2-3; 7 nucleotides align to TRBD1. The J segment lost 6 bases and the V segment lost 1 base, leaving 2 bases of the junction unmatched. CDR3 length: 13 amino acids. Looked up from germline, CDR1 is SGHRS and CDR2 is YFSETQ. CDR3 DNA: TGCGCCAGCAGCTTGTTAGGGGGCGATACGCAGTATTTT. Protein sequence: CASSLLGGDTQYF.

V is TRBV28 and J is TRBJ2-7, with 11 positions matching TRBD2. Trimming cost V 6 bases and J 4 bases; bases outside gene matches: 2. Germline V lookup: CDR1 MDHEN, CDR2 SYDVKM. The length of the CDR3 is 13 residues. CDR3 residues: CASRRTSGYEQYF. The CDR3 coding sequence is TGTGCCAGCAGACGGACTAGCGGGTACGAGCAGTACTTC.

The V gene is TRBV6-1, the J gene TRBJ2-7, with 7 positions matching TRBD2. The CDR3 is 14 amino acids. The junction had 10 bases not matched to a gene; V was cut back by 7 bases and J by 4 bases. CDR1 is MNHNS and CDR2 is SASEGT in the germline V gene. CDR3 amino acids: CASKGGAVRYEQYF. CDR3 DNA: TGTGCCAGCAAGGGAGGGGCGGTAAGATACGAGCAGTACTTC.

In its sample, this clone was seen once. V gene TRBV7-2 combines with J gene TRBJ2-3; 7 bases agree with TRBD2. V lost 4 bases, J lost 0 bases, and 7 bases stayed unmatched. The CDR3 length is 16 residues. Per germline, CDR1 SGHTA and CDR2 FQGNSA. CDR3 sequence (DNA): TGTGCCAGCAGCTCCCACCTAGCGGATAGCACAGATACGCAGTATTTT. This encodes CASSSHLADSTDTQYF.

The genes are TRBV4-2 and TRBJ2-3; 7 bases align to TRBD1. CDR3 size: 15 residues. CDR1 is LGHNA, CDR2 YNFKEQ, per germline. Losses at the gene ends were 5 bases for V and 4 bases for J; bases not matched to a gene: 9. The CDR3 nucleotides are TGTGCCAGCAGCACGACAGGGTTCAGTGCAGATACGCAGTATTTT. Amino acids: CASSTTGFSADTQYF.

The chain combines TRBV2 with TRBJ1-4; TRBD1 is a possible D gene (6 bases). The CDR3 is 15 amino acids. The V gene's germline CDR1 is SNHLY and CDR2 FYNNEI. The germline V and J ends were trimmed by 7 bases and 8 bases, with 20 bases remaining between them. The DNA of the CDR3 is TGTGCCAGCACGGGAACAGGGCGGCCCGCAGAAAAACTGTTTTTT. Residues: CASTGTGRPAEKLFF.

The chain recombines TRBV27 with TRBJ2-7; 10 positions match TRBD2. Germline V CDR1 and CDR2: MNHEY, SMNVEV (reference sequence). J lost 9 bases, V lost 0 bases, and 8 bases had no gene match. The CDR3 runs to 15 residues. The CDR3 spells CASSLSLAGVGRQYF. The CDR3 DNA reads TGTGCCAGCAGTTTATCGCTAGCGGGAGTAGGGAGGCAGTACTTC.

CDR3 in amino acids: CASSLVYTVGGTEAFF. The CDR3 region has the DNA TGTGCCAGCAGCCTCGTTTATACTGTGGGGGGCACTGAAGCTTTCTTT. This chain connects TRBV5-5 to TRBJ1-1; a weak D match, TRBD1 (5 bases). The germline V gene has CDR1 SGHKS and CDR2 YYEKEE (reference sequence). Trimming took off 4 bases at V and 4 bases at J, with 20 bases between the two ends. This CDR3 spans 16 amino acids.

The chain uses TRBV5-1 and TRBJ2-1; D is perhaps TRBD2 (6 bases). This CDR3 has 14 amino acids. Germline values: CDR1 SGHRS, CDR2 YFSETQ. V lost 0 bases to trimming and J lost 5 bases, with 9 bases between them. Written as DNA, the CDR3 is TGCGCCAGCAGCTTGGTCGGGAGTAACAATGAGCAGTTCTTC. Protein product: CASSLVGSNNEQFF.

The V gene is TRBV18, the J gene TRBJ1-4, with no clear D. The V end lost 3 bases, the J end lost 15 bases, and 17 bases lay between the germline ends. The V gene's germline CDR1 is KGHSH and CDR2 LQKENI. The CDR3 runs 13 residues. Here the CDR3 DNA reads TGTGCCAGCTCACCCCTGGATGCGACCGGGATGTTTTTT. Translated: CASSPLDATGMFF.

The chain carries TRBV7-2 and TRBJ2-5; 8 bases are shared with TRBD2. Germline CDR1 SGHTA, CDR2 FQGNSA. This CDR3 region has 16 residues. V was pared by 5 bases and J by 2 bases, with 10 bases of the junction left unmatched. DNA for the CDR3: TGTGCCAGCAGCATGACCGCACTAGCGGATCAAGAGACCCAGTACTTC. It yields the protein CASSMTALADQETQYF.

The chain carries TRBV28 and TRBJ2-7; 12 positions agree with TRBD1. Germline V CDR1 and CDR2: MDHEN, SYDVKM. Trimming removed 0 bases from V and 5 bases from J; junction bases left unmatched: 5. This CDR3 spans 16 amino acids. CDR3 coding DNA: TGTGCCAGCAGTTTATGGGGGACAGGGGGCTCGGACGAGCAGTACTTC. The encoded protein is CASSLWGTGGSDEQYF.

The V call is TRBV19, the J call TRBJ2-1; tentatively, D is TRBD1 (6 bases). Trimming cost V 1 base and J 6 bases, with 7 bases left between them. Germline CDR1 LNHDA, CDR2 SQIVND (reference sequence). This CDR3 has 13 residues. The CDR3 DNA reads TGTGCCAGTAGTATAGGACAGGCCAATGAGCAGTTCTTC. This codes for CASSIGQANEQFF.

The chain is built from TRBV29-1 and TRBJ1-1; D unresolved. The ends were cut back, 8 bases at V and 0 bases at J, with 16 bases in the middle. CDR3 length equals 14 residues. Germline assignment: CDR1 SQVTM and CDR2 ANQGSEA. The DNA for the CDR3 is TGCAGCAAAAGACCCGCGGCCGTGAACACTGAAGCTTTCTTT. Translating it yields CSKRPAAVNTEAFF.

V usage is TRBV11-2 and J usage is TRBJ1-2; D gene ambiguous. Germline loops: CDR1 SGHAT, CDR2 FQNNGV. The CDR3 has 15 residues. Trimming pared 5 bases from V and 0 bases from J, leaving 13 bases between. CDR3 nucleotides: TGTGCCAGCAGCCAAAGGGCGGGAGCTAACTATGGCTACACCTTC. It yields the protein CASSQRAGANYGYTF.

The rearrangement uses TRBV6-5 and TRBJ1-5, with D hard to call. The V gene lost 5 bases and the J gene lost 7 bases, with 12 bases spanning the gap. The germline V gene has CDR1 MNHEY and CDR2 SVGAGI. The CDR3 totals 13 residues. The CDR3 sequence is CASSPNMGQPQHF. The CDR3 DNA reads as TGTGCCAGCAGTCCGAATATGGGGCAGCCCCAGCATTTT.

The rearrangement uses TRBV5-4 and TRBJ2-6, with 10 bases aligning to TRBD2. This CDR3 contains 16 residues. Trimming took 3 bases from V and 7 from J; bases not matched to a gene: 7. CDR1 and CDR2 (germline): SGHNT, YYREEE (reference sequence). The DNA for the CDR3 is TGTGCCAGCAGCTGGCCCTCTAGCGGGGGTGCCAACGTCCTGACTTTC. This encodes CASSWPSSGGANVLTF.

This chain's CDR3 is CASSPDRNNQPQHF. The CDR3 DNA reads as TGTGCCAGCAGCCCAGACAGGAACAATCAGCCCCAGCATTTT. The chain recombines TRBV27 with TRBJ1-5; a weak D match, TRBD1 (6 bases). Germline CDR1 MNHEY, CDR2 SMNVEV (reference sequence). With 6 bases removed from V and 3 bases from J, the gap between germline ends came to 12 bases. The CDR3 has 14 amino acids.